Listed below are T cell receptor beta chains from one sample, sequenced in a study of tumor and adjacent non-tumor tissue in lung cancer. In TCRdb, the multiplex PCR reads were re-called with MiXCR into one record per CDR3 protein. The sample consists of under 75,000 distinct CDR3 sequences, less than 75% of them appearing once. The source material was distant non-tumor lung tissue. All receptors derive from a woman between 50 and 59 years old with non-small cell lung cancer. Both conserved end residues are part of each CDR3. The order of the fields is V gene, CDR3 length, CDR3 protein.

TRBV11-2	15	CAISSGTGRTYDQYF
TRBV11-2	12	CASSLTGDTRYF
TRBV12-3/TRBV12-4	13	CASSLSPVETGYF
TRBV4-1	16	CASSHDLYRGNCGYTF
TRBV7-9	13	CATSLEGDTEVFF
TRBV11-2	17	CASSFSGTVSSHNEQFF
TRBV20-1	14	CSAQLAGGRETQYF
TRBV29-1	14	CSVELDQGAGELFF
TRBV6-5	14	CASISHEMNTEAFF
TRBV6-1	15	CASSRRTGSVETQYF
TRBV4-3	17	CTSSQEREGLAVYEHYF
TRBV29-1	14	CSVEIWGRGEKLFF
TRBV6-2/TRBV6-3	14	CVSSRGERQDGYTF
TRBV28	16	CASSSVTGGIFQPQHF
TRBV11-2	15	CASSLASRGNQPHHF
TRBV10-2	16	CASSDYGGTVRTEAFF
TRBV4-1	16	CASSQDRYRANTVVFF
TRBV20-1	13	CSAGATVNTEASF
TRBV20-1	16	CCARVSRSGKIHEQLF
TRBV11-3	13	CVSGLGRGTEAFF
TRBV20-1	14	CSARDAADNTEAFF
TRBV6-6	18	CASSPPDRGHLNNYDYTF
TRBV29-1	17	CSVERAIGIGGTGELFF
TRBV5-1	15	CASSPPGLADNEHFF
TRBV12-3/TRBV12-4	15	CASTLGEGLNTEAFF
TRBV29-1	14	CSVWGGGDNYCYIF
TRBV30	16	CAWSPQTGSGNQPRHF
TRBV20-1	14	CSARYGTDGNEQFF
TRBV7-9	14	CASSLAVAGYEQYF
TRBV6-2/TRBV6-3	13	CANSYGSRYEQYF
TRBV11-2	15	CASSLAGRGNQPQHF
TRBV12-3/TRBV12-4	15	CASSPTGGLNTEAYF
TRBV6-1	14	CASSEGRVDEKLFF
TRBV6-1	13	CAGSRNNADTRYF
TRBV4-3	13	CASSLEECRTHYF